The rows below give T cell receptor beta chains drawn from one sample of a study of shared clonotypes between healthy human individuals. Assay: immunoSEQ multiplex PCR; the TCRdb copy retains only in-frame clones and omits some. Of about 2.4 million clones detected, approximately 93% appear once; the ten largest clones hold around 0.37%. Input material: naive CD4+ T cells from PBMCs. These receptors all come from a man aged 18 to 29 in good health. Some clones in this sample may be carry-over from other donors' samples. The CDR3 runs from the conserved cysteine through the conserved F or W. Fields, in order: V gene, CDR3 protein.

v_gene: TRBV2; CDR3aa: CASSDGTGGTGELFF
v_gene: TRBV5-1; CDR3aa: CASSARGLVSSDTQYF
v_gene: TRBV6-6; CDR3aa: CASSYRQDSSYEQYF
v_gene: TRBV7-9; CDR3aa: CASSWDSTYEQYF
v_gene: TRBV5-6; CDR3aa: CASSLVLAGADTQYF
v_gene: TRBV19; CDR3aa: CASMEGAAPNGELFF
v_gene: TRBV2; CDR3aa: CASSEGLTNEKLFF
v_gene: TRBV25-1; CDR3aa: CASSDWTSGTPGETQYF
v_gene: TRBV27; CDR3aa: CASRAGQGVFPSTDTQYF
v_gene: TRBV19; CDR3aa: CASSPWGRAENEKLFF
v_gene: TRBV6-6; CDR3aa: CASSYSRGGIRYEQYF
v_gene: TRBV6-6; CDR3aa: CASRRRGYEQYF
v_gene: TRBV28; CDR3aa: CASSSTGERIEQYF
v_gene: TRBV29-1; CDR3aa: CSVVAGTGSAGELFF
v_gene: TRBV4-2; CDR3aa: CASSQVGGTSAHEQYF
v_gene: TRBV2; CDR3aa: CASSDGQGLEKLFF
v_gene: TRBV5-1; CDR3aa: CASSLVVAGVYNEQFF
v_gene: TRBV28; CDR3aa: CASRLDSYNEQFF
v_gene: TRBV25-1; CDR3aa: CASKAPGWDNSPLHF
v_gene: TRBV7-3; CDR3aa: CASSLTITGELFF
v_gene: TRBV28; CDR3aa: CASSPWAGRHEKLFF
v_gene: TRBV27; CDR3aa: CASSLVSSGANVLTF
v_gene: TRBV28; CDR3aa: CASSFFARSAGELFF
v_gene: TRBV5-1; CDR3aa: CASSLAQNGYTF
v_gene: TRBV5-6; CDR3aa: CASSFRQGAMNSPLHF
v_gene: TRBV6-1; CDR3aa: CASSDLGQGTDIQYF
v_gene: TRBV7-2; CDR3aa: CASSLAVGSAGVAFF
v_gene: TRBV28; CDR3aa: CASSRTVYQGPQHF
v_gene: TRBV6-1; CDR3aa: CASRAQETQYF
v_gene: TRBV4-1; CDR3aa: CASSQEESIAVGPNEQFF
v_gene: TRBV4-2; CDR3aa: CASSQDWSASYEQYF
v_gene: TRBV30; CDR3aa: CAWSQSELNEQFF
v_gene: TRBV6-4; CDR3aa: CASSAGPQPYNEQFF
v_gene: TRBV7-3; CDR3aa: CASSLNEVYEQYF
v_gene: TRBV15; CDR3aa: CATSARQSSYEQYF
v_gene: TRBV11-2; CDR3aa: CASSLVRTSGAYEQYF
v_gene: TRBV7-9; CDR3aa: CASSLRWGGSGTDTQYF
v_gene: TRBV6-5; CDR3aa: CASSYSVSRHSEQYF
v_gene: TRBV11-2; CDR3aa: CASSPRGTRTGNTIYF
v_gene: TRBV29-1; CDR3aa: CSVGRQKEKLFF
v_gene: TRBV9; CDR3aa: CASSTGTGALARIYGYTF
v_gene: TRBV7-2; CDR3aa: CASSLAGETQYF
v_gene: TRBV30; CDR3aa: CAWDRGRDGYTF
v_gene: TRBV4-2; CDR3aa: CASSQQLYGYTF
v_gene: TRBV30; CDR3aa: CAFHRGRGNTIYF
v_gene: TRBV29-1; CDR3aa: CSAGRSYEQYF
v_gene: TRBV7-9; CDR3aa: CASSGGTSGDYEQYF
v_gene: TRBV27; CDR3aa: CASSFDRSGNSPLHF
v_gene: TRBV11-2; CDR3aa: CASSLGSTSGANVLTF
v_gene: TRBV7-8; CDR3aa: CASSFSGTVGEKLFF
v_gene: TRBV30; CDR3aa: CAWSVLGQGGTEAFF